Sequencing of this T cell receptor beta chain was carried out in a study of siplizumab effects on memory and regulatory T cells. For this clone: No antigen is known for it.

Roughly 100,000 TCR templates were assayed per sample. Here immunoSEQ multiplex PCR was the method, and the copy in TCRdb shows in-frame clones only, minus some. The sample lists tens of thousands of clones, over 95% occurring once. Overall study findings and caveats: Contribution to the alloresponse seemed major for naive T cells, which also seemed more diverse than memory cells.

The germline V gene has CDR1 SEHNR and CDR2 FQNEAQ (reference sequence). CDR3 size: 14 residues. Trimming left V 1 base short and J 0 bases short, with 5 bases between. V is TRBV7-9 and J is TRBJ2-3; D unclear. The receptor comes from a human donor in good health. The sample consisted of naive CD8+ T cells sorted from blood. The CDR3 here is CASSLVASTDTQYF. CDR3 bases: TGTGCCAGCAGCTTAGTCGCAAGCACAGATACGCAGTATTTT.